This TCR beta chain originates from a study of T-cell reconstitution after alpha-beta-depleted transplantation in children. This clonotype was counted ten times or more. Its antigen is not known. Points from the study as a whole: T-cell numbers and diversity, one year after transplant, stemmed largely from T cells that were newly produced. There were some patients whose high TCRbeta diversity at day 60 came from surviving recipient T cells and thymic progenitors. In patients about two months after transplant, alpha-beta T cells reportedly arose from several hundred expanded graft clones.

V dropped 4 bases and J dropped 6; count of bases not matched to a gene: 7. The CDR3 has 15 residues. The germline gives CDR1 LGHNA, CDR2 YNFKEQ. Preparation of the TCRbeta library involved a method that used unique molecular identifiers. Using its own MiXCR run on the PCR reads, TCRdb lists one record per CDR3 protein. Of 540,000 or so distinct CDR3 sequences listed, approximately 22% are singletons. The receptor was derived from a boy in the first two years of life who had a stem cell transplant for acute myeloid leukemia, so the T cells may come from the graft donor. This chain uses TRBV4-2 with TRBJ1-4, with TRBD1 matching over 8 bases. The sequencing here drew on PBMCs, mostly from graft donor cells, taken 360 days after TCRalphabeta/CD19-depleted stem cell transplant. The CDR3 sequence: CASSPLTGDDEKLFF. The CDR3 nucleotides read TGTGCCAGCAGCCCCTTGACAGGGGACGATGAAAAACTGTTTTTT.